This record concerns one TCR beta chain sequence. The data were taken from a study of blood T cell repertoires in COVID-19. Across the study: Samples of COVID-19 (acute and convalescent) were obtained from the United States, Italy and Spain. The analysed material was cDNA or gDNA that came from T cells, B-cell-depleted T cells, or PBMCs.

Authors' data handling: By means of reference gene primer amplification, nucleated cell counts were estimated. Sequencing was performed with immunoSEQ multiplex PCR; in TCRdb, only in-frame clones are kept and a portion is missing. From that table come the V and J calls and clone size; the DNA was used to work out D and trimming. The sample shows fewer than 250,000 clones, about 85% of them seen only once. In Seattle, patients joined the study during active infection and were tracked longitudinally. The sequence derives from a woman older than 75 with COVID-19, enrolled during active disease. Material for sequencing was peripheral blood.

For the CDR3, the DNA is TGTGCCACCAGTGACCCGGGACTAGCGGTTAACGATGAGCAGTTCTTC. Translation: CATSDPGLAVNDEQFF. This chain connects TRBV24-1 to TRBJ2-1; 11 bases are a match to TRBD2. The CDR3 consists of 16 residues. V was clipped by 4 bases and J by 8 bases; unmatched bases: 9. Germline V gives CDR1 KGHDR, CDR2 SFDVKD.